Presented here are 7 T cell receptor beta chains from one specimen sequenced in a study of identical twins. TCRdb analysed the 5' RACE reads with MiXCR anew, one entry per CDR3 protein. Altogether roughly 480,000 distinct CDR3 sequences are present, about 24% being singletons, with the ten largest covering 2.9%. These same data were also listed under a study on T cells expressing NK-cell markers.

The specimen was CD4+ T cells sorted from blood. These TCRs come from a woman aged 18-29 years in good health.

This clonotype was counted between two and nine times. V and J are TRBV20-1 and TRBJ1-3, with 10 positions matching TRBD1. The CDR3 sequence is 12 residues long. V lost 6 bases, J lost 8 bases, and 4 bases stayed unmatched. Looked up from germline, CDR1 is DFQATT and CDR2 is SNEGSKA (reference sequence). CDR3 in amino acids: CSAGQGWDTIYF. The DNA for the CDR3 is TGCAGTGCGGGACAGGGGTGGGACACCATATATTTT.

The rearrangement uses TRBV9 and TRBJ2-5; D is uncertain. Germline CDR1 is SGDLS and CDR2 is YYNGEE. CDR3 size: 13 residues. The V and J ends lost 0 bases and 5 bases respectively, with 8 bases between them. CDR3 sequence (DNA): TGTGCCAGCAGCGTAGAGGGCCCGGAGACCCAGTACTTC. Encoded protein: CASSVEGPETQYF.

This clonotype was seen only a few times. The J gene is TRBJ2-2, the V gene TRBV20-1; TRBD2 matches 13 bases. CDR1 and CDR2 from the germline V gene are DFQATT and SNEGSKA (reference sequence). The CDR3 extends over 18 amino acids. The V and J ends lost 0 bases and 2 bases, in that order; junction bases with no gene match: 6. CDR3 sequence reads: CSARDQTSGGANTGELFF. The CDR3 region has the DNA TGCAGTGCTAGAGATCAAACTAGCGGGGGGGCCAACACCGGGGAGCTGTTTTTT.

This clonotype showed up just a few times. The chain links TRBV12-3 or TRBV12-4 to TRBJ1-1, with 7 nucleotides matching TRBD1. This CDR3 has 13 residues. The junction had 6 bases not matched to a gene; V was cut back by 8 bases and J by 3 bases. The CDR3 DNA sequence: TGTGCCAGCGCAGGGGGGGGGTACACTGAAGCTTTCTTT. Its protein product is CASAGGGYTEAFF.

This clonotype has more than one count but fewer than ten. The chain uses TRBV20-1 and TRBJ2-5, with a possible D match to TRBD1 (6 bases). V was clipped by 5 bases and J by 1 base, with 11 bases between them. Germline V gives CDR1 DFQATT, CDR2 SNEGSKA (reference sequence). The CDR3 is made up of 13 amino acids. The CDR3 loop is CSAYQGIQETQYF. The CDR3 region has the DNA TGCAGTGCTTACCAGGGGATCCAAGAGACCCAGTACTTC.

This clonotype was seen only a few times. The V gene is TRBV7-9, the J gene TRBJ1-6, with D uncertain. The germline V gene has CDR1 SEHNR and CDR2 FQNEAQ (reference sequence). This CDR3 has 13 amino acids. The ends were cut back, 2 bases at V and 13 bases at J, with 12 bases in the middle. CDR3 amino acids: CASSLNQQSPLHF. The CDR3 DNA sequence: TGTGCCAGCAGCTTAAATCAGCAATCCCCCCTCCACTTT.

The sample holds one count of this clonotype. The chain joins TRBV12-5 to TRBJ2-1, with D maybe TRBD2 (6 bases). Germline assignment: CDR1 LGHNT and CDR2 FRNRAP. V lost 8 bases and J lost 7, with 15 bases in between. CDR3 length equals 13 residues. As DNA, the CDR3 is TGTGCTAGTCGGTCGGGAGAGAAAAATGAGCAGTTCTTC. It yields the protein CASRSGEKNEQFF.